A selection of T cell receptor beta chains follows, all from one sample in a study of T cell changes during pregnancy in multiple sclerosis. Assay used: immunoSEQ multiplex PCR; TCRdb lists only in-frame clones, some missing. This table holds about 73,000 clones, 75% to 90% found once. This specimen consisted of peripheral blood, obtained after pregnancy. The receptor source for this set is a female donor in good health, enrolled as a control in a pregnancy study. CDR3s include the opening cysteine and the closing phenylalanine or tryptophan. The D gene is left open where the match is weak. Clone size is shown for a subset of rows, as once, few, many or a class of expanded clone.

v_call	j_call	d_call	clone_size	cdr3_aa	cdr3_nt
TRBV7-9	TRBJ1-1	TRBD1	once	CASSWPTGGNTEAFF	TGTGCCAGCAGCTGGCCGACAGGGGGGAACACTGAAGCTTTCTTT
TRBV9	TRBJ2-7	TRBD2	NA	CASSAGTSGRLEQYF	TGTGCCAGCAGCGCAGGGACTAGCGGGAGGCTAGAGCAGTACTTC
TRBV7-2	TRBJ2-7	NA	NA	CASSLAGLNGDYEQYF	TGTGCCAGCAGCTTAGCTGGACTAAATGGGGACTACGAGCAGTACTTC
TRBV11-2	TRBJ1-1	NA	NA	CASSLIGDTEAFF	TGTGCCAGCAGCTTAATCGGGGACACTGAAGCTTTCTTT
TRBV29-1	TRBJ1-2	NA	NA	CSVDQGSGYTF	TGCAGCGTTGACCAGGGATCTGGCTACACCTTC
TRBV12-5	TRBJ1-5	TRBD1	NA	CASGLVHGTEGLSNQPQHF	TGTGCTAGTGGTTTGGTACACGGGACAGAAGGGCTTAGCAATCAGCCCCAGCATTTT
TRBV13	TRBJ2-2	NA	NA	CASSFNTANTGELFF	TGTGCCAGCAGCTTTAACACCGCGAACACCGGGGAGCTGTTTTTT
TRBV11-1	TRBJ2-1	TRBD1	NA	CASRGQGDNEQFF	TGTGCCAGCAGGGGCCAGGGGGACAATGAGCAGTTCTTC
TRBV7-2	TRBJ1-1	TRBD1	NA	CASSWRVGQGSEAFF	TGTGCCAGCAGCTGGCGCGTTGGACAGGGCTCAGAAGCTTTCTTT
TRBV9	TRBJ1-5	NA	few	CASSVASDSQPQHF	TGTGCCAGCAGCGTAGCTTCGGACAGTCAGCCCCAGCATTTT
TRBV4-3	TRBJ2-1	TRBD2	NA	CASSQEIAGLEQFF	TGCGCCAGCAGCCAAGAAATAGCGGGGTTGGAGCAGTTCTTC
TRBV4-1	TRBJ1-1	NA	NA	CASGIQINTEAFF	TGCGCCAGCGGCATACAAATCAACACTGAAGCTTTCTTT
TRBV6-5	TRBJ2-5	NA	NA	CASATFIGETQYF	TGTGCCAGCGCTACGTTTATCGGAGAGACCCAGTACTTC
TRBV29-1	TRBJ1-2	NA	NA	CSVENARGTVFYGYTF	TGCAGTGTTGAAAACGCCAGGGGTACGGTCTTTTATGGCTACACCTTC
TRBV7-8	TRBJ2-5	NA	NA	CASSALQETQYF	TGTGCCAGCAGCGCCTTGCAGGAGACCCAGTACTTC
TRBV6-1	TRBJ2-3	TRBD1	once	CASSDGGQGADTQYF	TGTGCCAGCAGTGATGGGGGACAGGGGGCAGATACGCAGTATTTT
TRBV30	TRBJ1-1	NA	NA	CAWMVRDTEAFF	TGTGCCTGGATGGTCCGGGACACTGAAGCTTTCTTT
TRBV5-1	TRBJ1-4	NA	NA	CASSLGSVSTNEKLFF	TGCGCCAGCAGCTTGGGCAGCGTGTCAACTAATGAAAAACTGTTTTTT
TRBV29-1	TRBJ2-7	TRBD2	NA	CSVQGAILGTSGGVSYEQYF	TGCAGCGTTCAAGGGGCGATTTTGGGGACTAGCGGGGGGGTCTCCTACGAGCAGTACTTC
TRBV2	TRBJ1-3	NA	NA	CASSAGDSGNTIYF	TGTGCCAGCAGTGCCGGGGACTCTGGAAACACCATATATTTT
TRBV20-1	TRBJ1-2	NA	once	CSATGDYGYTF	TGCAGTGCCACCGGGGACTATGGCTACACCTTC
TRBV7-6	TRBJ1-1	NA	NA	CASSLWEDRFDRRNTEAFF	TGTGCCAGCAGCTTATGGGAAGACAGGTTTGACCGACGGAACACTGAAGCTTTCTTT
TRBV6-1	TRBJ2-3	TRBD2	NA	CASSGGLAGGTSTDTQYF	TGTGCCAGCAGTGGGGGACTAGCGGGGGGCACTAGCACAGATACGCAGTATTTT
TRBV2	TRBJ1-5	TRBD1	once	CASSEARTGWQPQHF	TGTGCCAGCAGTGAAGCGCGGACAGGGTGGCAGCCCCAGCATTTT
TRBV10-3	TRBJ2-7	NA	NA	CAISEGTAGPEQYF	TGTGCCATCAGTGAAGGAACGGCTGGGCCCGAGCAGTACTTC
TRBV13	TRBJ1-2	TRBD1	NA	CASSSRDRGRDGYTF	TGTGCCAGCAGCTCCCGGGACAGGGGGCGGGATGGCTACACCTTC
TRBV19	TRBJ2-7	TRBD2	NA	CASSIGSVLGGTPYEQYF	TGTGCCAGTAGTATAGGTTCGGTTTTGGGGGGGACCCCCTACGAGCAGTACTTC
TRBV9	TRBJ2-7	NA	NA	CASSVGDSSYEQYF	TGTGCCAGCAGCGTCGGGGATAGCTCCTACGAGCAGTACTTC
TRBV18	TRBJ1-3	NA	NA	CASSPARVLFPNTIYF	TGTGCCAGCTCACCAGCCAGGGTTTTATTTCCCAACACCATATATTTT
TRBV18	TRBJ2-7	NA	NA	CASSTGPYEQYF	TGTGCCAGCTCTACAGGGCCCTACGAGCAGTACTTC
TRBV5-4	TRBJ1-4	NA	NA	CASSPANEKLFF	TGTGCCAGCAGCCCCGCGAATGAAAAACTGTTTTTT
TRBV6-5	TRBJ1-2	TRBD1	NA	CASSYPGTGPYGYTF	TGTGCCAGCAGTTACCCCGGGACAGGACCCTATGGCTACACCTTC
TRBV7-9	TRBJ1-6	NA	NA	CASSRTAYNSPLHF	TGTGCCAGCAGCCGGACAGCATATAATTCACCCCTCCACTTT
TRBV11-2	TRBJ1-4	NA	NA	CASSLAGPNEKLFF	TGTGCCAGCAGCTTAGCAGGGCCGAATGAAAAACTGTTTTTT
TRBV30	TRBJ2-7	NA	NA	CAWSTGGVIDEQYF	TGTGCCTGGAGCACAGGGGGGGTGATCGACGAGCAGTACTTC
TRBV18	TRBJ1-1	TRBD1	NA	CASSRSGQRDTEAFF	TGTGCCAGCTCACGGTCGGGACAGAGAGACACTGAAGCTTTCTTT
TRBV6-6	TRBJ1-2	NA	NA	CASSTSGANYGYTF	TGTGCCAGCAGTACGTCAGGGGCCAACTATGGCTACACCTTC
TRBV6-5	TRBJ2-5	NA	NA	CASSPWGAKKTQYF	TGTGCCAGCAGCCCCTGGGGAGCGAAAAAGACCCAGTACTTC
TRBV28	TRBJ1-2	NA	NA	CASSLGGGSGYTF	TGTGCCAGCAGTTTAGGGGGGGGTAGCGGCTACACCTTC
TRBV18	TRBJ1-2	NA	NA	CASSPGGGIYGYTF	TGTGCCAGCTCACCTGGAGGCGGTATCTATGGCTACACCTTC
TRBV10-1	TRBJ1-1	NA	NA	CASSELQGTGTEAFF	TGCGCCAGCAGTGAGCTACAGGGAACGGGCACTGAAGCTTTCTTT
TRBV6-1	TRBJ2-1	NA	NA	CASNLGAYNEQFF	TGTGCCAGCAACCTCGGGGCCTACAATGAGCAGTTCTTC
TRBV27	TRBJ2-3	TRBD2	NA	CASGIKRGPYTDTQYF	TGTGCCAGCGGGATTAAGCGGGGGCCCTACACAGATACGCAGTATTTT
TRBV7-2	TRBJ1-3	NA	NA	CASSTGSANTIYF	TGTGCCAGCAGTACAGGGTCGGCAAACACCATATATTTT
TRBV29-1	TRBJ2-1	NA	NA	CSVEGDTTNEQFF	TGCAGCGTCGAAGGGGACACAACAAATGAGCAGTTCTTC
TRBV6-1	TRBJ1-5	TRBD1	once	CASRTGYSNQPQHF	TGTGCCAGCAGGACAGGGTATAGCAATCAGCCCCAGCATTTT
TRBV18	TRBJ1-1	NA	NA	CASSPFTGGTEAFF	TGTGCCAGCTCACCTTTTACGGGGGGCACTGAAGCTTTCTTT
TRBV7-8	TRBJ1-1	NA	NA	CASSISRAGLNTEAFF	TGTGCCAGCAGCATTTCGCGGGCGGGGCTGAACACTGAAGCTTTCTTT
TRBV6-5	TRBJ2-2	TRBD2	NA	CASSWTSQAGELFF	TGTGCCAGCAGTTGGACTAGTCAGGCCGGGGAGCTGTTTTTT
TRBV9	TRBJ2-5	TRBD2	once	CASSVHAGGDEETQYF	TGTGCCAGCAGCGTTCATGCGGGGGGAGATGAAGAGACCCAGTACTTC
TRBV29-1	TRBJ2-2	TRBD1	few	CSVVRGPGGELFF	TGCAGCGTTGTGAGGGGGCCGGGCGGGGAGCTGTTTTTT
TRBV25-1	TRBJ1-5	NA	NA	CASSDTQGNQPQHF	TGTGCCAGCAGTGACACTCAGGGCAATCAGCCCCAGCATTTT
TRBV2	TRBJ2-7	TRBD2	NA	CASSDQNRGLAGGRAYEQYF	TGTGCCAGCAGTGATCAGAACCGCGGACTAGCGGGAGGGAGGGCCTACGAGCAGTACTTC
TRBV15	TRBJ2-2	TRBD1	NA	CATSPGDRLNTGELFF	TGTGCCACCAGCCCAGGGGACAGGCTGAACACCGGGGAGCTGTTTTTT
TRBV7-7	TRBJ2-2	TRBD2	NA	CASSSSGGPNTGELFF	TGTGCTAGCAGCTCTAGCGGGGGGCCAAACACCGGGGAGCTGTTTTTT
TRBV7-2	TRBJ2-2	NA	medium-sized	CASSPSTGELFF	TGTGCCAGCAGCCCCTCCACAGGGGAGCTGTTTTTT
TRBV11-3	TRBJ2-7	NA	NA	CASSLPPAYEQYF	TGTGCCAGCAGCCTCCCGCCAGCCTACGAGCAGTACTTC
TRBV11-2	TRBJ2-7	TRBD1	once	CASTPDRLSYEQYF	TGTGCCAGCACCCCGGACAGGCTTAGCTACGAGCAGTACTTC
TRBV7-9	TRBJ1-2	TRBD1	NA	CASSLARGQDYGYTF	TGTGCCAGCAGCTTAGCCCGAGGACAGGACTATGGCTACACCTTC
TRBV29-1	TRBJ1-5	NA	NA	CSVGGGDQPQHF	TGCAGCGTTGGCGGGGGGGATCAGCCCCAGCATTTT